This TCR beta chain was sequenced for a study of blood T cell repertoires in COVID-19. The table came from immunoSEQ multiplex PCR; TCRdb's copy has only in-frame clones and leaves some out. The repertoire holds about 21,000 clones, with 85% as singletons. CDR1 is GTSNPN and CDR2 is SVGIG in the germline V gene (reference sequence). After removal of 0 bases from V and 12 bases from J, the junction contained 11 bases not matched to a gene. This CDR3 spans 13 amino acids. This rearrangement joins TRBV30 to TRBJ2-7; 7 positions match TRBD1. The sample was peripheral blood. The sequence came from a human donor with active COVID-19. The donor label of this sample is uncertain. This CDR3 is CAWSVQISGQPYF. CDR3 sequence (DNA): TGTGCCTGGAGTGTACAAATCTCGGGACAGCCGTACTTC.